Following are 9 T cell receptor beta chains from one sample sequenced in a study of cytomegalovirus exposure and HLA in healthy donors. The PCR employed 60 Vbeta primers together with 13 Jbeta primers. Clones were sequenced by immunoSEQ multiplex PCR, and TCRdb holds only the in-frame ones, with some missing. The table records 150,000 to 200,000 clones, 80% of them present only once. Sequenced input: PBMCs. These receptors all come from a man in his forties in good health and CMV-seropositive.

The chain uses TRBV23-1 and TRBJ2-7; 12 bases agree with TRBD1. TRBV23-1 is an ORF for which the function is uncertain. Trimming removed 5 bases from V and 1 base from J; junction bases left unmatched: 9. There are 17 residues in the CDR3. The CDR3 DNA reads as TGCGCCAGCAGTTACCCAAGGGACAGGGGGCTGTCCTACGAGCAGTACTTC. Translated: CASSYPRDRGLSYEQYF.

In this sample, this clone turned up a few times. The J gene is TRBJ1-1, the V gene TRBV6-1; D unresolved. Trimming took 6 bases from V and 1 from J, leaving 15 bases between them. Germline V gene lookup returns CDR1 MNHNS and CDR2 SASEGT. The CDR3 extends over 15 amino acids. The CDR3 loop is CASSESSAGNTEAFF. CDR3 DNA: TGTGCCAGCAGCGAAAGTTCGGCAGGGAACACTGAAGCTTTCTTT.

The chain links TRBV29-1 to TRBJ2-7; perhaps TRBD2 as D (7 bases). Germline CDR1 and CDR2: SQVTM and ANQGSEA. Trimming took 7 bases from V and 8 from J, leaving 15 bases between them. There are 11 residues in the CDR3. The CDR3 spells CSAQGGVKQYF. CDR3 nucleotides: TGCAGCGCCCAAGGGGGGGTGAAGCAGTACTTC.

This chain connects TRBV6-5 to TRBJ2-5; TRBD2 aligns across 9 bases. Unmatched junction bases numbered 8, after V lost 4 bases and J lost 5 bases. This CDR3 contains 15 residues. CDR1 is MNHEY and CDR2 is SVGAGI in the germline V gene. The CDR3 sequence is CASSSSGGTWETQYF. The CDR3 nucleotides read TGTGCCAGCAGTTCGAGCGGGGGGACCTGGGAGACCCAGTACTTC.

The DNA for the CDR3 is TGTGCCAGCAGTGACGGCAGGGCCGCCTACGAGCAGTACTTC. Translation gives CASSDGRAAYEQYF. The V and J genes are TRBV2 and TRBJ2-7; tentatively, D is TRBD1 (5 bases). The CDR3 covers 14 residues. CDR1 SNHLY and CDR2 FYNNEI come from the germline V gene. Trimming shortened V by 3 bases and J by 2 bases, and 11 bases separated the two germline ends.

V and J are TRBV19 and TRBJ1-5; D call uncertain. The germline gives CDR1 LNHDA, CDR2 SQIVND (reference sequence). Trimming stripped 10 bases from V and 3 bases from J, with 16 bases between. The CDR3 consists of 14 residues. The CDR3 spells CATHSTRDNQPQHF. The CDR3, as DNA: TGTGCCACCCATTCGACCCGGGACAATCAGCCCCAGCATTTT. The variable domain in full, completed from reference TRBV19 and TRBJ1-5, reads DGGITQSPKYLFRKEGQNVTLSCEQNLNHDAMYWYRQDPGQGLRLIYYSQIVNDFQKGDIAEGYSVSREKKESFPLTVTSAQKNPTAFYLCATHSTRDNQPQHFGDGTRLSIL.

The rearrangement joins TRBV7-2 to TRBJ1-3; D is ambiguous. CDR3 length: 15 amino acids. From germline, CDR1 is SGHTA and CDR2 FQGNSA. The V end was cut by 2 bases, the J end by 7 bases, with 15 bases between. The chain's CDR3 is CASSLSPVPRNTIYF. The CDR3 nucleotides read TGTGCCAGCAGCTTATCTCCCGTCCCCAGGAACACCATATATTTT.

The V gene is TRBV21-1, the J gene TRBJ2-2; the D call of TRBD1 is as the table states it, not checked on the DNA. TRBV21-1 is a listed pseudogene. CDR3 length equals 15 residues. Here the CDR3 DNA reads TGTGCCAGCAGCAAAGCTGGCAGGAACACCGGGGAGCTGTTTTTT. It encodes CASSKAGRNTGELFF.

The gene calls are TRBV11-3 and TRBJ1-1; TRBD1 might be the D (6 bases). The V end lost 5 bases, the J end lost 5 bases, and 15 bases lay between the germline ends. Germline V CDR1 and CDR2: SGHNT, YENEEA. The CDR3 contains 14 residues. The CDR3 loop is CASSRTGLETEAFF. In DNA form, the CDR3 reads TGTGCCAGCAGCCGTACAGGGTTGGAAACTGAAGCTTTCTTT. Drawing the rest from reference TRBV11-3 and TRBJ1-1, the complete variable domain is EAGVVQSPRYKIIEKKQPVAFWCNPISGHNTLYWYLQNLGQGPELLIRYENEEAVDDSQLPKDRFSAERLKGVDSTLKIQPAELGDSAVYLCASSRTGLETEAFFGQGTRLTVV.